This T cell receptor beta chain was captured by sequencing in a study of T cells in Graves' hyperthyroidism and ophthalmopathy. Study background: It was at initial diagnosis, before any treatment, that peripheral blood was collected.

Study-level findings and limits: Before onset, ophthalmopathy was predicted by the model a median 6.5 months earlier.

Hyperthyroidism patients were newly diagnosed, had disease duration under 2 months, and were aged 18 to 65 years. Diagnoses rested on clinical symptoms, serum thyroxine and TRAb, thyroid ultrasound and orbital computed tomography. This clonotype was seen a handful of times. The antigen is undetermined. Germline values: CDR1 DFQATT, CDR2 SNEGSKA (reference sequence). The CDR3 contains 15 residues. V trimming: 1 base; J trimming: 5 bases; junction bases outside the gene matches: 2. RNA transcripts provided the source from which TCR beta CDR3 regions were amplified. First-round RT-PCR with HTBI primers amplified the TCR CDR3 region. TCRdb independently ran MiXCR on the multiplex PCR reads; one entry per CDR3 protein. The sample records hundreds of thousands of distinct CDR3 sequences, 18% being singletons.

The clonotype comes from a woman between 45 and 60 years old with Graves' hyperthyroidism that later progressed to Graves' ophthalmopathy. The sample consisted of blood. The chain recombines TRBV20-1 with TRBJ1-6; TRBD1 agrees at 10 bases. Written as DNA, the CDR3 is TGCAGTGCTAGAGCCGGGACAGGGGATAATTCACCCCTCCACTTT. Protein product: CSARAGTGDNSPLHF.